The 21 T cell receptor beta chains below all came from one sample that was sequenced in a study of regulatory T cells in long-lasting Graves disease. Building the TCR beta libraries relied on iRepertoire HTBI primers, and CDR3 regions underwent Arm-PCR. MiXCR, run by TCRdb on the multiplex PCR reads, gives a single entry per CDR3 protein. The data show about 620,000 distinct CDR3 sequences, roughly 15% seen once. Time point defined: newly diagnosed GD, antithyroid drugs for less than 3 months. Generation of the TCR library employed RNA extracted from PBMCs. This same sample was also part of a study on T cells in Graves' hyperthyroidism and ophthalmopathy.

This sample comprised peripheral blood mononuclear cells (PBMCs), obtained at new diagnosis, from a patient treated with antithyroid drugs. The receptors here all came from a woman under 40 with Graves disease.

This sequence joins TRBV7-9 and TRBJ1-2; D is possibly TRBD1 (5 bases). Between the trimmed V and J ends, which lost 6 bases and 3 bases, there was a span of 11 bases. The CDR3 loop spans 13 amino acids. The V gene's germline CDR1 is SEHNR and CDR2 FQNEAQ (reference sequence). CDR3 sequence reads: CASSKGGDYGYTF. The CDR3, as DNA: TGTGCCAGCAGTAAAGGAGGGGACTATGGCTACACCTTC.

This clonotype was counted many times. The chain links TRBV6-2 or TRBV6-3 to TRBJ2-5; D ambiguous. The V gene's germline CDR1 is MNHEY and CDR2 SVGEGT. Between the trimmed V and J ends, which lost 2 bases and 1 base, there was a span of 11 bases. The CDR3 extends over 15 amino acids. CDR3 sequence (DNA): TGTGCCAGCAGTTACGCCTCCCTCCGCCAAGAGACCCAGTACTTC. This encodes CASSYASLRQETQYF.

The chain joins TRBV20-1 to TRBJ2-7; maybe TRBD1 (5 bases). Germline CDR1 and CDR2: DFQATT and SNEGSKA (reference sequence). Trimming stripped 0 bases from V and 0 bases from J, with 12 bases between. This CDR3 comprises 15 residues. For the CDR3, the DNA is TGCAGTGCTAGAGATCAGGGTAGGGTCTCCTACGAGCAGTACTTC. The encoded protein is CSARDQGRVSYEQYF.

The chain recombines TRBV19 with TRBJ2-1; D assignment may be TRBD1 or TRBD2 (5 bases each). The CDR3 is 15 amino acids. CDR1 and CDR2 (germline): LNHDA, SQIVND (reference sequence). V gave up 5 bases and J gave up 9 bases, with 20 bases separating them. This CDR3 is CASSSPGPTYGEQFF. CDR3 coding DNA: TGTGCCAGTAGTTCGCCGGGACCGACGTACGGTGAGCAGTTCTTC.

This clonotype was seen many times. V is TRBV15 and J is TRBJ2-3, with D possibly being TRBD2 (5 bases). Germline lookup yields CDR1 LNHNV and CDR2 YYDKDF (reference sequence). Trimming took off 8 bases at V and 0 bases at J, with 9 bases between the two ends. This CDR3 spans 13 amino acids. The CDR3 region is CATRAASTDTQYF. In nucleotides, the CDR3 is TGTGCCACCCGAGCGGCAAGCACAGATACGCAGTATTTT.

The chain uses TRBV3-1 and TRBJ2-1; 10 bases map to TRBD2. The length of the CDR3 is 17 residues. Unmatched junction bases numbered 21, after V lost 6 bases and J lost 13 bases. CDR1 is LGHDT and CDR2 is YNNKEL in the germline V gene (reference sequence). This CDR3 reads CASSYNLRASGRPSQFF. The CDR3, as DNA: TGTGCCAGCAGTTACAATCTCCGAGCTAGCGGGAGACCTAGTCAGTTCTTC.

This chain connects TRBV11-2 to TRBJ2-1; D unclear. CDR1 is SGHAT, CDR2 FQNNGV, per germline. V lost 1 base and J lost 9, with 13 bases in between. The CDR3 length is 14 residues. In DNA form, the CDR3 reads TGTGCCAGCAGCTTAGGTGCGGCTTGGGGTGAGCAGTTCTTC. The encoded protein is CASSLGAAWGEQFF.

This sequence joins TRBV3-1 and TRBJ2-7; 7 bases match TRBD1. The CDR3 is 14 amino acids. J was trimmed by 7 bases and V by 0 bases; bases with no gene match: 6. CDR1 is LGHDT, CDR2 YNNKEL, per germline (reference sequence). The CDR3 is CASSQDPGGLEQYF. CDR3 DNA: TGTGCCAGCAGCCAAGATCCAGGGGGTTTAGAGCAGTACTTC.

At least ten counts were recorded for this clonotype. The chain links TRBV7-9 to TRBJ2-7; D call uncertain. The CDR3 covers 15 residues. Germline lookup yields CDR1 SEHNR and CDR2 FQNEAQ (reference sequence). V was pared by 4 bases and J by 3 bases, with 16 bases between. The CDR3 region has the DNA TGTGCCAGCAGCTCCCGCAGCTCCGAGGTCTACGAGCAGTACTTC. It specifies CASSSRSSEVYEQYF.

Many counts were recorded for this clonotype. The chain couples TRBV6-2 or TRBV6-3 to TRBJ2-1, with TRBD1 identical over 9 bases. The junction had 3 bases not matched to a gene; V was cut back by 0 bases and J by 6 bases. Germline CDR1 is MNHEY and CDR2 is SVGEGT. This CDR3 is built from 15 residues. The CDR3 loop is CASSYSPTGGNEQFF. The CDR3 DNA is TGTGCCAGCAGTTACTCGCCGACAGGGGGCAATGAGCAGTTCTTC.

This clonotype came up many times. This sequence joins TRBV11-2 and TRBJ1-4; 8 bases align to TRBD1. CDR1 is SGHAT, CDR2 FQNNGV, per germline. The CDR3 runs to 13 residues. After removal of 6 bases from V and 7 bases from J, the junction contained 4 bases not matched to a gene. The CDR3 loop reads CASRTGEAEKLFF. The DNA for the CDR3 is TGTGCCAGCAGGACAGGGGAAGCTGAAAAACTGTTTTTT.

This clonotype was seen repeatedly, ten times or more. The rearrangement links TRBV2 to TRBJ1-6; D unresolved. The V end lost 6 bases, the J end lost 7 bases, and 13 bases lay between the germline ends. This CDR3 is 14 amino acids long. Looked up from germline, CDR1 is SNHLY and CDR2 is FYNNEI. The CDR3 DNA reads as TGTGCCAGCAGACCAACGGTGTGGAATTCACCCCTCCACTTT. It yields the protein CASRPTVWNSPLHF.

This clonotype was detected only a few times. V usage is TRBV20-1 and J usage is TRBJ1-1; unclear D gene. From germline, CDR1 is DFQATT and CDR2 SNEGSKA (reference sequence). V was cut by 2 bases and J by 3 bases, with 16 bases left in between. This CDR3 is 15 amino acids long. CDR3 DNA: TGCAGTGCTAGACCTAACACTGGACTGCACACTGAAGCTTTCTTT. As protein: CSARPNTGLHTEAFF.

The chain joins TRBV12-3 or TRBV12-4 to TRBJ2-6; D gene unclear. The germline V and J ends were trimmed by 2 bases and 3 bases, with 14 bases remaining between them. This CDR3 is built from 17 residues. The CDR3 reads CASSLKPEIRGANVLTF. In DNA, the CDR3 is TGTGCCAGCAGTTTAAAGCCTGAGATACGTGGGGCCAACGTCCTGACTTTC.

This clonotype has at least ten counts. The chain couples TRBV30 to TRBJ1-2; D gene ambiguous. The CDR3 covers 12 residues. Germline CDR1 GTSNPN, CDR2 SVGIG (reference sequence). The germline V and J ends were trimmed by 2 bases and 8 bases, with 12 bases remaining between them. The CDR3 loop reads CAWSSGGRGYTF. The DNA for the CDR3 is TGTGCCTGGAGTAGTGGAGGAAGGGGCTACACCTTC.

The chain is built from TRBV7-6 and TRBJ1-2; 12 nucleotides line up with TRBD1. Unmatched junction bases numbered 5, after V lost 0 bases and J lost 3 bases. CDR1 is SGHVS, CDR2 FNYEAQ, per germline. The CDR3 is 17 residues long. The CDR3 nucleotides read TGTGCCAGCAGCTTAGCAGACGGGACAGGGGGCTACTATGGCTACACCTTC. It yields the protein CASSLADGTGGYYGYTF.

This clonotype was seen ten or more times. The chain's CDR3 is CASITGDTGELFF. CDR3 coding DNA: TGTGCCAGCATAACGGGAGACACCGGGGAGCTGTTTTTT. The chain uses TRBV6-1 and TRBJ2-2; a possible D gene is TRBD2 (6 bases). V dropped 7 bases and J dropped 3 bases, with 9 bases sitting between them. CDR3 length equals 13 residues. Germline assignment: CDR1 MNHNS and CDR2 SASEGT.

The chain carries TRBV29-1 and TRBJ2-1; possibly TRBD1 for D (6 bases). The CDR3 sequence is 15 residues long. Germline V gene data show CDR1 as SQVTM and CDR2 as ANQGSEA. Trimming removed 2 bases at V and 2 bases at J, with 13 bases between. The CDR3 here is CSVETAWGPYNEQFF. CDR3 bases: TGCAGCGTTGAAACGGCGTGGGGGCCCTACAATGAGCAGTTCTTC.

This clonotype was seen many times. The V call is TRBV2, the J call TRBJ1-5; unclear D gene. The CDR3 has 14 residues. The ends were cut back, 6 bases at V and 2 bases at J, with 11 bases in the middle. Germline CDR1 reads SNHLY; CDR2 reads FYNNEI. The CDR3 spells CASRGIRGNQPQHF. The CDR3 nucleotides are TGTGCCAGCAGGGGGATTAGGGGCAATCAGCCCCAGCATTTT.

This clonotype was picked up many times. The genes are TRBV7-8 and TRBJ1-5; D is uncertain. Between the trimmed V and J ends, which lost 1 base and 3 bases, there was a span of 13 bases. Germline values: CDR1 SGHVS, CDR2 FQNEAQ. The CDR3 consists of 16 residues. The CDR3 nucleotides are TGTGCCAGCAGCTTAGTGGGCAGCTTCCTCAATCAGCCCCAGCATTTT. This codes for CASSLVGSFLNQPQHF.

The table lists this clonotype with many counts. This chain links TRBV10-2 with TRBJ2-2; 13 bases agree with TRBD2. Per germline, CDR1 WSHSY and CDR2 SAAADI. This CDR3 has 16 residues. With 10 bases clipped from V and 5 bases from J, the junction kept 10 bases outside the gene matches. The CDR3, as DNA: TGCGCCACCCGACTAGCGGGAGGCCGGGGGACCGGGGAGCTGTTTTTT. Amino acids: CATRLAGGRGTGELFF.